This is a list of T cell receptor beta chains from one sample in a study of blood T cell repertoires in COVID-19. The protocol was immunoSEQ multiplex PCR, while the TCRdb copy is restricted to in-frame clones and leaves out a portion. The data hold 150,000 to 200,000 clones, with roughly 83% observed a single time. What was sequenced was peripheral blood. All receptors derive from a woman in her 40s with COVID-19, enrolled during active disease. Both conserved end residues are part of each CDR3. Each record gives: D gene, J gene, V gene, clone size, CDR3 protein, CDR3 DNA. A D gene is named only where the DNA matches it firmly. Rows may omit the clone size; those that give it use once, few, many or a size class.

D: NA; J: TRBJ2-3; V: TRBV28; size: NA; CDR3: CASSFRGLTDTQYF; DNA: TGTGCCAGCAGTTTCAGAGGGTTAACAGATACGCAGTATTTT
D: NA; J: TRBJ2-3; V: TRBV5-4; size: NA; CDR3: CASSLSRGSQRTDTQYF; DNA: TGTGCCAGCAGCCTCAGTAGGGGGAGCCAAAGGACAGATACGCAGTATTTT
D: NA; J: TRBJ1-1; V: TRBV14; size: once; CDR3: CASSPRVRGTEAFF; DNA: TGTGCCAGCAGCCCCAGGGTCCGGGGGACTGAAGCTTTCTTT
D: NA; J: TRBJ2-1; V: TRBV5-1; size: NA; CDR3: CASSLLGGSSYNEQFF; DNA: TGCGCCAGCAGCCTGTTGGGGGGTAGCTCCTACAATGAGCAGTTCTTC
D: TRBD2; J: TRBJ2-7; V: TRBV28; size: NA; CDR3: CATTGGLTYEQYF; DNA: TGTGCCACCACGGGGGGTCTGACCTACGAGCAGTACTTC
D: NA; J: TRBJ2-7; V: TRBV11-1; size: NA; CDR3: CASSLDRVSYEQYF; DNA: TGTGCCAGCAGCTTAGACAGGGTATCCTACGAGCAGTACTTC
D: TRBD2; J: TRBJ2-2; V: TRBV27; size: NA; CDR3: CASSRLAGGFNTGELFF; DNA: TGTGCCAGCAGTCGACTAGCGGGGGGGTTTAACACCGGGGAGCTGTTTTTT
D: TRBD1; J: TRBJ1-5; V: TRBV6-1; size: NA; CDR3: CASSEVKGIHRGGGNQPQHF; DNA: TGTGCCAGCAGTGAAGTGAAAGGGATCCACAGGGGAGGCGGCAATCAGCCCCAGCATTTT
D: NA; J: TRBJ2-7; V: TRBV7-9; size: NA; CDR3: CASSLGPGGTFEQYF; DNA: TGTGCCAGCAGCTTAGGGCCAGGGGGGACCTTCGAGCAGTACTTC
D: TRBD2; J: TRBJ2-1; V: TRBV6-5; size: NA; CDR3: CAARTSGGGNEQFF; DNA: TGTGCCGCGCGGACTAGCGGAGGGGGCAATGAGCAGTTCTTC
D: TRBD2; J: TRBJ2-1; V: TRBV5-1; size: NA; CDR3: CASSSGGASSYNEQFF; DNA: TGCGCCAGCAGCTCCGGGGGGGCGAGCTCCTACAATGAGCAGTTCTTC
D: TRBD1; J: TRBJ2-7; V: TRBV3-1/TRBV3-2; size: NA; CDR3: CASSPHRGYVEQYF; DNA: TGTGCCAGCAGCCCCCACAGGGGATACGTCGAGCAGTACTTC
D: TRBD1; J: TRBJ1-1; V: TRBV10-1; size: NA; CDR3: CASSTGVGGTEAFF; DNA: TGCGCCAGCAGTACAGGGGTGGGGGGCACTGAAGCTTTCTTT
D: NA; J: TRBJ1-3; V: TRBV5-1; size: few; CDR3: CASSWQGAGNTIYF; DNA: TGCGCCAGCAGCTGGCAGGGTGCTGGAAACACCATATATTTT
D: TRBD2; J: TRBJ2-1; V: TRBV5-4; size: NA; CDR3: CASSWGLAGPNEQFF; DNA: TGTGCCAGCAGCTGGGGACTAGCGGGGCCGAATGAGCAGTTCTTC
D: TRBD1; J: TRBJ1-3; V: TRBV6-6; size: NA; CDR3: CASSYSGTGGNTIYF; DNA: TGTGCCAGCAGTTACTCCGGGACAGGAGGAAACACCATATATTTT
D: NA; J: TRBJ2-7; V: TRBV6-1; size: NA; CDR3: CASSDSPPSSYEQYF; DNA: TGTGCCAGCAGTGACAGTCCCCCAAGCTCCTACGAGCAGTACTTC
D: TRBD1; J: TRBJ2-6; V: TRBV6-1; size: NA; CDR3: CASSVSQGVGANVLTF; DNA: TGTGCCAGCAGTGTCTCCCAGGGGGTTGGGGCCAACGTCCTGACTTTC
D: TRBD1; J: TRBJ1-2; V: TRBV7-9; size: NA; CDR3: CASSHGDRGYTF; DNA: TGTGCCAGCAGCCACGGGGACAGGGGCTACACCTTC
D: NA; J: TRBJ1-4; V: TRBV19; size: many; CDR3: CASSFSEKLFF; DNA: TGTGCCAGTAGTTTTAGTGAAAAACTGTTTTTT
D: NA; J: TRBJ1-5; V: TRBV29-1; size: NA; CDR3: CSVVLGEGQPQHF; DNA: TGCAGCGTTGTACTCGGGGAGGGTCAGCCCCAGCATTTT
D: NA; J: TRBJ2-7; V: TRBV5-1; size: NA; CDR3: CASSTDLSGSYEQYF; DNA: TGCGCCAGCAGCACTGACCTGAGCGGCTCCTACGAGCAGTACTTC
D: NA; J: TRBJ1-5; V: TRBV19; size: NA; CDR3: CASPKGGYQPQHF; DNA: TGTGCCAGTCCCAAGGGGGGGTACCAGCCCCAGCATTTT
D: NA; J: TRBJ1-3; V: TRBV11-2; size: NA; CDR3: CASSLVTHTNSGNTIYF; DNA: TGTGCCAGCAGCTTGGTAACACATACTAACTCTGGAAACACCATATATTTT
D: TRBD1; J: TRBJ1-2; V: TRBV11-2; size: NA; CDR3: CASSHYRDRGRRANYGYTF; DNA: TGTGCCAGCAGCCATTACCGGGACAGGGGGCGGCGCGCTAACTATGGCTACACCTTC
D: TRBD1; J: TRBJ2-5; V: TRBV2; size: few; CDR3: CASSTFNLRGRETQYF; DNA: TGTGCCAGCAGTACTTTTAATTTGAGGGGGCGCGAGACCCAGTACTTC
D: NA; J: TRBJ1-1; V: TRBV5-1; size: NA; CDR3: CASSSQGLNTEAFF; DNA: TGCGCCAGCAGCTCTCAGGGGTTGAACACTGAAGCTTTCTTT
D: TRBD1; J: TRBJ1-2; V: TRBV24-1; size: NA; CDR3: CATQDRGYGYTF; DNA: TGTGCCACCCAGGACAGGGGCTATGGCTACACCTTC
D: NA; J: TRBJ2-7; V: TRBV12-3/TRBV12-4; size: once; CDR3: CASSLFPYEQYF; DNA: TGTGCCAGCAGCCTTTTCCCCTACGAGCAGTACTTC
D: TRBD1; J: TRBJ2-5; V: TRBV7-9; size: NA; CDR3: CASSGQGETQYF; DNA: TGTGCCAGCTCTGGACAGGGAGAGACCCAGTACTTC
D: NA; J: TRBJ1-1; V: TRBV19; size: NA; CDR3: CATLAYQNTEAFF; DNA: TGTGCCACCTTAGCATATCAGAACACTGAAGCTTTCTTT
D: NA; J: TRBJ2-2; V: TRBV19; size: NA; CDR3: CASSSQGTGELFF; DNA: TGTGCCAGTAGTTCGCAGGGGACCGGGGAGCTGTTTTTT
D: TRBD1; J: TRBJ2-7; V: TRBV3-1/TRBV3-2; size: few; CDR3: CASSPWTGNYEQYF; DNA: TGTGCCAGCAGCCCGTGGACAGGGAACTACGAGCAGTACTTC
D: NA; J: TRBJ2-7; V: TRBV11-2; size: NA; CDR3: CASSSGSSYEQYF; DNA: TGTGCCAGCAGCTCGGGGAGCTCCTACGAGCAGTACTTC
D: NA; J: TRBJ1-4; V: TRBV5-1; size: NA; CDR3: CASSPAGAANEKLFF; DNA: TGCGCCAGCAGCCCCGCGGGGGCGGCTAATGAAAAACTGTTTTTT
D: NA; J: TRBJ1-6; V: TRBV2; size: NA; CDR3: CASSAQSYNSPLHF; DNA: TGTGCCAGCAGTGCCCAGTCCTATAATTCACCCCTCCACTTT
D: NA; J: TRBJ1-6; V: TRBV6-5; size: NA; CDR3: CASSYDGGSPLHF; DNA: TGTGCCAGCAGTTACGACGGGGGTTCACCCCTCCACTTT
D: NA; J: TRBJ1-2; V: TRBV6-5; size: NA; CDR3: CASNPTGIYGYTF; DNA: TGTGCCAGCAATCCTACAGGGATCTATGGCTACACCTTC
D: TRBD2; J: TRBJ2-1; V: TRBV27; size: NA; CDR3: CASNPREAGYNEQFF; DNA: TGTGCCAGCAACCCGCGGGAGGCCGGATACAATGAGCAGTTCTTC
D: NA; J: TRBJ1-2; V: TRBV2; size: NA; CDR3: CASSAQNRGQPYGYTF; DNA: TGTGCCAGCAGTGCCCAGAATCGAGGACAGCCCTATGGCTACACCTTC
D: NA; J: TRBJ2-1; V: TRBV28; size: NA; CDR3: CASSEKRVSSYNEQFF; DNA: TGTGCCAGCAGTGAAAAGCGCGTGAGCTCCTACAATGAGCAGTTCTTC
D: TRBD1; J: TRBJ1-2; V: TRBV7-9; size: NA; CDR3: CASSRPGQLDGYTF; DNA: TGTGCCAGCAGCCGCCCGGGACAGCTCGATGGCTACACCTTC
D: TRBD2; J: TRBJ2-5; V: TRBV28; size: NA; CDR3: CASSLLAGGLLAQYF; DNA: TGTGCCAGCAGTTTATTAGCGGGAGGCCTATTGGCCCAGTACTTC
D: NA; J: TRBJ2-1; V: TRBV4-1; size: NA; CDR3: CASSQERGGRRGNEQFF; DNA: TGCGCCAGCAGCCAAGAAAGAGGGGGGCGCAGGGGGAATGAGCAGTTCTTC
D: NA; J: TRBJ1-1; V: TRBV28; size: NA; CDR3: CASKSAGKFTEAFF; DNA: TGTGCCAGCAAGTCGGCAGGGAAATTTACTGAAGCTTTCTTT
D: NA; J: TRBJ1-2; V: TRBV5-4; size: NA; CDR3: CASSTTGIYGYTF; DNA: TGTGCCAGCAGCACAACAGGGATCTATGGCTACACCTTC
D: TRBD2; J: TRBJ2-7; V: TRBV27; size: NA; CDR3: CASRAGRVYEQYF; DNA: TGTGCCAGCAGGGCAGGGAGGGTCTACGAGCAGTACTTC
D: NA; J: TRBJ1-1; V: TRBV5-4; size: NA; CDR3: CASSLVIVNTEAFF; DNA: TGTGCCAGCAGCTTGGTAATAGTGAACACTGAAGCTTTCTTT
D: TRBD1; J: TRBJ1-6; V: TRBV4-1; size: NA; CDR3: CASSDKTGTGFSPLHF; DNA: TGCGCCAGCAGCGATAAAACCGGGACAGGGTTTTCACCCCTCCACTTT
D: TRBD1; J: TRBJ2-2; V: TRBV9; size: NA; CDR3: CASSGAGTGFAGELFF; DNA: TGTGCCAGCAGCGGTGCCGGGACAGGGTTTGCCGGGGAGCTGTTTTTT
D: NA; J: TRBJ2-7; V: TRBV28; size: NA; CDR3: CASSPTASEQYF; DNA: TGTGCCAGCAGTCCTACCGCCTCCGAGCAGTACTTC
D: NA; J: TRBJ1-2; V: TRBV28; size: NA; CDR3: CASSPAMGGANYGYTF; DNA: TGTGCCAGCAGTCCGGCTATGGGGGGAGCTAACTATGGCTACACCTTC
D: TRBD1; J: TRBJ1-6; V: TRBV5-4; size: NA; CDR3: CASTPPTGQGSPLHF; DNA: TGTGCCAGCACCCCCCCGACAGGGCAGGGTTCACCCCTCCACTTT
D: NA; J: TRBJ1-2; V: TRBV10-2; size: NA; CDR3: CASSESPRSSYGYTF; DNA: TGCGCCAGCAGTGAGTCCCCCAGATCCAGCTATGGCTACACCTTC
D: NA; J: TRBJ1-3; V: TRBV7-2; size: NA; CDR3: CASSSLMVSGNTIYF; DNA: TGTGCCAGCAGCTCACTGATGGTCTCTGGAAACACCATATATTTT
D: NA; J: TRBJ2-2; V: TRBV7-9; size: NA; CDR3: CASSSVGAGELFF; DNA: TGTGCCAGCAGCTCGGTCGGGGCCGGGGAGCTGTTTTTT
D: TRBD1; J: TRBJ2-5; V: TRBV3-1/TRBV3-2; size: NA; CDR3: CASRDRVRETQYF; DNA: TGTGCCAGCAGAGACAGGGTGCGAGAGACCCAGTACTTC
D: NA; J: TRBJ1-6; V: TRBV19; size: NA; CDR3: CASRGGNNSPLHF; DNA: TGTGCCAGTAGGGGGGGGAATAATTCACCCCTCCACTTT
D: NA; J: TRBJ1-2; V: TRBV7-9; size: NA; CDR3: CASSPGDYGYTF; DNA: TGTGCCAGCAGCCCAGGGGATTATGGCTACACCTTC